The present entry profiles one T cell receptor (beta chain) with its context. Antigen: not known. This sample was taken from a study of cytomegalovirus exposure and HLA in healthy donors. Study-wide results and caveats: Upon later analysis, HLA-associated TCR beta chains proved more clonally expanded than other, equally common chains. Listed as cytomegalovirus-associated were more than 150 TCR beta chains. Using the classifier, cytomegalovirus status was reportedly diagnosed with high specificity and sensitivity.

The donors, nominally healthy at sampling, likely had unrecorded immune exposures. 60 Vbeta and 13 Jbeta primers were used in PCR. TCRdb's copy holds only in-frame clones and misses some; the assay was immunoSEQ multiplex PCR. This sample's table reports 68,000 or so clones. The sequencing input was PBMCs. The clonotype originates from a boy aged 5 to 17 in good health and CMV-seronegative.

This CDR3 reads CASTGDTDTQYF. The CDR3 DNA is TGTGCCAGCACTGGAGACACAGATACGCAGTATTTT. This sequence joins TRBV6-1 and TRBJ2-3; D call uncertain. This CDR3 has 12 residues. V was trimmed by 7 bases and J by 2 bases, leaving 7 bases between them. The germline CDR1 and CDR2 sequences are MNHNS and SASEGT.